Listed here are 18 T cell receptor beta chains from one sample, sequenced in a study of blood T cells in healthy people across ages. It was with a sample-barcoded 5' primer and a J-beta primer mix that a second PCR of roughly 7 to 12 cycles was run. TCRdb reprocessed the 5' RACE reads with MiXCR, giving one entry per CDR3 protein. This table has about 700,000 distinct CDR3 sequences, roughly 30% appearing once. Sequencing was performed on blood. These receptors originate from a woman aged 80 or over in good health.

Turning to this clonotype: With a much larger clone just one base away, this may be a read error. The J gene is TRBJ2-2, the V gene TRBV7-2, with D maybe TRBD2 (6 bases). The CDR3 loop spans 14 amino acids. Germline CDR1 and CDR2: SGHTA and FQGNSA. For the CDR3, the DNA is TGTGCCAGCAGCCCTATGATCCTCACCGGGGGGCTGTTTTTT. Translating gives CASSPMILTGGLFF.

The chain links TRBV7-8 to TRBJ2-4; D gene ambiguous. V lost 5 bases and J lost 13, with 15 bases in between. Germline CDR1 reads SGHVS; CDR2 reads FQNEAQ. This CDR3 has 12 residues. Written as DNA, the CDR3 is TGTGCCAGCAGCCCAGATGTACAAGGGCAGTACTTC. It encodes CASSPDVQGQYF.

V usage is TRBV20-1 and J usage is TRBJ1-5; 10 bases are shared with TRBD1. The CDR3 loop spans 16 amino acids. The V gene end was trimmed by 1 base and the J gene end by 9 bases; junction bases not matched to a gene: 12. CDR1 and CDR2 from the germline V gene are DFQATT and SNEGSKA (reference sequence). DNA of the CDR3: TGCAGTGCTAGAGGGCAAGGGACAGGGGAAGGGCGGCCCCAGCATTTT. This translates into CSARGQGTGEGRPQHF.

Ten or more counts support this clonotype. This chain uses TRBV20-1 with TRBJ2-5, with 8 bases aligning to TRBD1. Germline V gene lookup returns CDR1 DFQATT and CDR2 SNEGSKA (reference sequence). The V and J ends lost 3 bases and 5 bases, in that order; junction bases with no gene match: 8. This CDR3 is 14 amino acids long. The CDR3 is CSASRQGASETQYF. The CDR3 nucleotides are TGCAGTGCTAGTAGGCAGGGGGCAAGTGAGACCCAGTACTTC.

The sample holds a few counts of this clonotype. The genes are TRBV25-1 and TRBJ1-1, with 11 bases aligning to TRBD1. Germline CDR1 and CDR2: MGHDK and SYGVNS. J lost 0 bases, V lost 0 bases, and 9 bases had no gene match. The CDR3 totals 19 residues. DNA for the CDR3: TGTGCCAGCAGTGAATACGCGGGACAGGGGGTCCTTATGAACACTGAAGCTTTCTTT. Translated, it gives CASSEYAGQGVLMNTEAFF.

This chain joins TRBV2 and TRBJ2-5; the D call may be TRBD1 or TRBD2 (5 bases each). The CDR3 spans 16 residues. V was trimmed by 1 base and J by 5 bases, leaving 17 bases between them. Looked up from germline, CDR1 is SNHLY and CDR2 is FYNNEI. CDR3 protein: CASSEVGTVGRETQYF. In nucleotides, the CDR3 is TGTGCCAGCAGTGAAGTGGGGACGGTGGGTCGGGAGACCCAGTACTTC.

Comments on this clonotype: It may be a read error: a sequence one base away is much more abundant. The CDR3 loop is CASSPGSLTRNIQYF. The CDR3 DNA follows: TGTGCCAGCTCACCGGGGTCTTTGACCAGAAACATTCAGTACTTC. This sequence joins TRBV18 and TRBJ2-4; no definite D call. V lost 3 bases and J 6 bases, leaving 15 bases between the germline ends. Germline values: CDR1 KGHSH, CDR2 LQKENI. The CDR3 is 15 residues long.

V usage is TRBV9 and J usage is TRBJ2-2, with D unclear. CDR3 length: 15 amino acids. Trimming stripped 0 bases from V and 6 bases from J, with 12 bases between. Germline V gene lookup returns CDR1 SGDLS and CDR2 YYNGEE. CDR3 protein: CASSVATGRSGELFF. The CDR3, as DNA: TGTGCCAGCAGCGTAGCTACTGGTAGGTCCGGGGAGCTGTTTTTT. Based on the CDR3 plus reference TRBV9 and TRBJ2-2, the full variable domain is DSGVTQTPKHLITATGQRVTLRCSPRSGDLSVYWYQQSLDQGLQFLIQYYNGEERAKGNILERFSAQQFPDLHSELNLSSLELGDSALYFCASSVATGRSGELFFGEGSRLTVL.

V is TRBV5-1 and J is TRBJ1-4, with D tentatively TRBD1 (5 bases). Trimming took off 4 bases at V and 5 bases at J, with 15 bases between the two ends. CDR3 size: 15 residues. Germline CDR1 reads SGHRS; CDR2 reads YFSETQ. The CDR3 is CASSPTGTANEKLFF. For the CDR3, the DNA is TGCGCCAGCAGCCCAACCGGGACGGCGAATGAAAAACTGTTTTTT. The full variable domain, in which reference TRBV5-1 and TRBJ1-4 provide the parts outside the CDR3, is KAGVTQTPRYLIKTRGQQVTLSCSPISGHRSVSWYQQTPGQGLQFLFEYFSETQRNKGNFPGRFSGRQFSNSRSEMNVSTLELGDSALYLCASSPTGTANEKLFFGSGTQLSVL.

As for this clonotype: Compared with germline, one end of the junction differs, possibly owing to a read error. The chain couples TRBV20-1 to TRBJ2-1; D is possibly TRBD1 or TRBD2 (5 bases each). This CDR3 has 18 residues. The V gene's germline CDR1 is DFQATT and CDR2 SNEGSKA (reference sequence). As DNA, the CDR3 is TGCAGTGCCAGAATACATACGGGGCGATTGGGTTCCTACAATGAGCGGTACTTC. It yields the protein CSARIHTGRLGSYNERYF.

Only one count was recorded for this clonotype. The junction shows a germline mismatch at one end, possibly a read error. The chain links TRBV5-1 to TRBJ2-3; D is possibly TRBD1 (5 bases). The germline gives CDR1 SGHRS, CDR2 YFSETQ. The length of the CDR3 is 15 residues. CDR3: CAGSLTEYATDTQYF. As DNA, the CDR3 is TGCGCCGGCAGCTTGACAGAGTATGCCACAGATACGCAGTATTTT.

In its sample, this clonotype was seen many times. J is TRBJ2-3 and V is TRBV5-1; 9 bases line up with TRBD1. The ends lost 4 bases at V and 2 bases at J; junction bases unmatched: 5. CDR1 SGHRS and CDR2 YFSETQ come from the germline V gene. CDR3 length equals 15 residues. CDR3: CASSPGTGPTDTQYF. The CDR3 nucleotides read TGCGCCAGCAGCCCCGGGACAGGGCCCACAGATACGCAGTATTTT.

With regard to this clonotype: Germline is not matched at one junction end, which may reflect a read error. The rearrangement uses TRBV5-1 and TRBJ2-1, with D unclear. Germline CDR1 reads SGHRS; CDR2 reads YFSETQ. The CDR3 has 12 amino acids. This chain's CDR3 is CASKKTRNGQFF. CDR3 bases: TGCGCCAGCAAGAAGACGAGGAATGGGCAGTTCTTC.

V gene TRBV30 combines with J gene TRBJ1-2; a possible D gene is TRBD1 (6 bases). The CDR3 runs to 14 residues. Germline V gives CDR1 GTSNPN, CDR2 SVGIG (reference sequence). The V gene lost 5 bases and the J gene lost 6 bases, with 19 bases spanning the gap. In DNA, the CDR3 is TGTGCCTGGGCCTTGGGGGGGGGCGGCGATGGCTACACCTTC. As protein: CAWALGGGGDGYTF.

About this clonotype: At one end the junction does not follow the germline gene, possibly because of a read error. The V and J genes are TRBV2 and TRBJ1-2; TRBD1 might be the D (5 bases). Germline CDR1 and CDR2: SNHLY and FYNNEI. The CDR3 runs 13 residues. The CDR3 region is CASGAGRSDGCTF. The DNA for the CDR3 is TGTGCCAGCGGGGCCGGCCGCTCAGATGGCTGCACCTTC.

In this sample, this clonotype turned up many times. The genes are TRBV20-1 and TRBJ1-2; TRBD1 is a possible D gene (5 bases). This CDR3 comprises 14 residues. Germline V gene sequence: CDR1 DFQATT, CDR2 SNEGSKA (reference sequence). With 0 bases removed from V and 4 bases from J, the gap between germline ends came to 12 bases. CDR3 in DNA: TGCAGTGCTAGAGAACAGGCGAGAACCTATGGCTACACCTTC. Translated: CSAREQARTYGYTF.

This clonotype was found many times. This rearrangement joins TRBV12-3 or TRBV12-4 to TRBJ1-6; no clear D. CDR3 size: 15 residues. V was shortened by 1 base and J by 10 bases, with 14 bases between the two germline ends. CDR3: CASSLVGPGESPLHF. CDR3 in DNA: TGTGCCAGCAGTTTAGTTGGCCCCGGGGAGTCACCCCTCCACTTT.

This clonotype was seen more than once but under ten times. The V gene is TRBV6-6, the J gene TRBJ2-1; 8 bases map to TRBD1. Germline lookup yields CDR1 MNHNY and CDR2 SVGAGI (reference sequence). CDR3 size: 15 residues. With 2 bases clipped from V and 9 bases from J, the junction kept 9 bases outside the gene matches. CDR3 nucleotides: TGTGCCAGCAGTTACGAACAGGGGGGATTGAGTGAGCAGTTCTTC. Its protein is CASSYEQGGLSEQFF.